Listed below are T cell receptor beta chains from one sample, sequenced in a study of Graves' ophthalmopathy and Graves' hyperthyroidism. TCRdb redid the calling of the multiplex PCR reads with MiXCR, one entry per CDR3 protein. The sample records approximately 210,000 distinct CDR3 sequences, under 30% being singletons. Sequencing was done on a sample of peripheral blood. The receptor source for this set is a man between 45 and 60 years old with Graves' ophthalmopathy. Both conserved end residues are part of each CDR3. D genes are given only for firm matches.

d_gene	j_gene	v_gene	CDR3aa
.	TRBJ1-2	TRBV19	CASSTETEYGYTF
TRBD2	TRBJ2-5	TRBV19	CASSMGLAVQETQYF
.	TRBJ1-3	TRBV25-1	CASSLGLAGLSSGNTIYF
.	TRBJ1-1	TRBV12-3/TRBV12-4	CASSLPMGTEAFF
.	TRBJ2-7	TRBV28	CASSQRMSSYEQYF
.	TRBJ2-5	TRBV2	CASSEHWRDGETQYF
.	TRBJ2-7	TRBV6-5	CASSFRGAGEQYF
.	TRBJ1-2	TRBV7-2	CASSLALIGRAGGYTF
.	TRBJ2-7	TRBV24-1	CATSDLGAPYEQYF
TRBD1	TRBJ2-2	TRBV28	CASRTQGVTGELFF
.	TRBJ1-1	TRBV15	CATSRSPGNTEAFF
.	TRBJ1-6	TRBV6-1	CATKKGSYNSPLHF
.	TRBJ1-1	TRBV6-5	CASSLTWGSGETEAFF
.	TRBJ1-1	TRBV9	CASSVETGTEAFF
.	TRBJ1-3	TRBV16	CASSQPSKVTGNTIYF
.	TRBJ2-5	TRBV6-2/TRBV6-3	CASSYSSTGISGETQYF
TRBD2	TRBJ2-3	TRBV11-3	CASSLDQAGVIGTQYF
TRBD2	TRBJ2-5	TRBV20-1	CSLLAGGKETQYF
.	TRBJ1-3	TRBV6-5	CASSYSPFDDSGNTIYF
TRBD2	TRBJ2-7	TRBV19	CASSMGSGRPAYEQYF
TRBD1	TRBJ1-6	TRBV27	CATKDRVDSPLHF
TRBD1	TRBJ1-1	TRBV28	CASSRRGMNTEAFF